This T cell receptor beta chain stems from a study of T cell repertoires in cytomegalovirus infection. Study details: Well-studied HLA-B-restricted epitopes and recently identified HLA-C-restricted epitopes of CMV were both used in the study.

MiXCR was run by TCRdb on the reads, yielding one entry per CDR3 protein. The data contain roughly 570,000 distinct CDR3 sequences, almost 40% of them seen just once; the ten biggest clones take up about half. Looked up from germline, CDR1 is DFQATT and CDR2 is SNEGSKA (reference sequence). The J segment lost 0 bases and the V segment lost 6 bases, leaving 8 bases of the junction unmatched. The CDR3 spans 15 residues. As for this clonotype: No antigen is known for it.

The sequences come from cultured PBMCs, collected from culture after CMV antigen stimulation. The J gene is TRBJ2-3, the V gene TRBV20-1; TRBD2 matches at 8 bases. This TCR derives from a human donor in good health (CMV status not recorded). Some clones in this sample may be carry-over from other donors' samples. Written as DNA, the CDR3 is TGCAGTGCCACGTCTAGCGGGTTGAGCACAGATACGCAGTATTTT. Encoded protein: CSATSSGLSTDTQYF.